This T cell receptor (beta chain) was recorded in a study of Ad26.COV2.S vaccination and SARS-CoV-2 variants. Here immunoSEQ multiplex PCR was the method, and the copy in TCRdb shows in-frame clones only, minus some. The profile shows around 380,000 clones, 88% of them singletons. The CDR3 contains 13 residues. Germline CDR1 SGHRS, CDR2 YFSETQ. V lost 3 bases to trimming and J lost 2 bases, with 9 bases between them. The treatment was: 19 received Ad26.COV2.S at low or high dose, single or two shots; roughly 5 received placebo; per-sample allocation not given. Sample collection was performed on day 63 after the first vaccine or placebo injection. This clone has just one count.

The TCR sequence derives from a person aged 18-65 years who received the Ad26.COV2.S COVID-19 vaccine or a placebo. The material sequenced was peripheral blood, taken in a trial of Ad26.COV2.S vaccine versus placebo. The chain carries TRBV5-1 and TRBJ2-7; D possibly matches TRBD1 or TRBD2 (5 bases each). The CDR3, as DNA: TGCGCCAGCAGCTGGGACGTAGCCTACGAGCAGTACTTC. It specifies CASSWDVAYEQYF.